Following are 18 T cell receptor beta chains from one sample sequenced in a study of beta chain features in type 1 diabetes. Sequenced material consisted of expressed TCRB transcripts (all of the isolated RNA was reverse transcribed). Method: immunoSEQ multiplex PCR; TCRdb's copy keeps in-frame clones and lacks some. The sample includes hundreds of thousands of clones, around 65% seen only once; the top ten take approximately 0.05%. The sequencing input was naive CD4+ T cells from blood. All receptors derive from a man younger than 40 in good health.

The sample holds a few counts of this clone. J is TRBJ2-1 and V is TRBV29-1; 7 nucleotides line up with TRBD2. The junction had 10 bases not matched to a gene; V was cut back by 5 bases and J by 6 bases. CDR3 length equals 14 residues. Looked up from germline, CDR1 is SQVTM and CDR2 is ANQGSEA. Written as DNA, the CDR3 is TGCAGCGTTTTACGCGGGAGCGACGTCAATGAGCAGTTCTTC. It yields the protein CSVLRGSDVNEQFF.

The CDR3 region is CASRRSGREDTQYF. CDR3 coding DNA: TGTGCCAGCCGCCGTAGCGGGAGAGAAGATACGCAGTATTTT. The genes are TRBV11-2 and TRBJ2-3; TRBD2 matches 9 bases. Germline-derived CDR1 and CDR2 are SGHAT and FQNNGV. The CDR3 consists of 14 residues. J gave up 5 bases and V 8 bases, and 8 bases lay outside the gene matches.

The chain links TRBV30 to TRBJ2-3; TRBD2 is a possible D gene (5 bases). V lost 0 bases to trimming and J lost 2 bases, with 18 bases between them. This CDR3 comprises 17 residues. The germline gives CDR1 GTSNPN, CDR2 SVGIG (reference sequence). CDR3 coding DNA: TGTGCCTGGAGTGTCGGTTGGGAGAAGCCATCCACAGATACGCAGTATTTT. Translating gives CAWSVGWEKPSTDTQYF. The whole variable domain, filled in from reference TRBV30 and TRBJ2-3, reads SQTIHQWPATLVQPVGSPLSLECTVEGTSNPNLYWYRQAAGRGLQLLFYSVGIGQISSEVPQNLSASRPQDRQFILSSKKLLLSDSGFYLCAWSVGWEKPSTDTQYFGPGTRLTVL.

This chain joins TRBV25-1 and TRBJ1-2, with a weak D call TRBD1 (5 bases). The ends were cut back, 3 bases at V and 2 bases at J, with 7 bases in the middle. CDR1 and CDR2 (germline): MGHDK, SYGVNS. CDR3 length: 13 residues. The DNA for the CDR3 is TGTGCCAGCAGTGATGACAGAAACTATGGCTACACCTTC. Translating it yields CASSDDRNYGYTF.

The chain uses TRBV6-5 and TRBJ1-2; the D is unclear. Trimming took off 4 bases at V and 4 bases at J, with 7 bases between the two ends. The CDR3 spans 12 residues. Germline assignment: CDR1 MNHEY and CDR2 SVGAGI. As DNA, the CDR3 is TGTGCCAGCAGTTCCGTTGGCTATGGCTACACCTTC. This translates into CASSSVGYGYTF.

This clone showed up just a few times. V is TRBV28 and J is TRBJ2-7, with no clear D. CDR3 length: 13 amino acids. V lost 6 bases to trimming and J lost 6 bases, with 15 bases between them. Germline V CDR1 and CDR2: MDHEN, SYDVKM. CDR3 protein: CASSETAAPEQYF. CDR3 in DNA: TGTGCCAGCAGCGAGACCGCTGCCCCCGAGCAGTACTTC.

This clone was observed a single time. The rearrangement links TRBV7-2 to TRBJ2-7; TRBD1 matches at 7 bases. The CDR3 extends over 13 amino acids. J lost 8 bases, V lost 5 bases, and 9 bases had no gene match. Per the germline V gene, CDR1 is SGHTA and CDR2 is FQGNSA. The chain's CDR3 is CASSRLQGNKQYF. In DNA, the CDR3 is TGTGCCAGCAGCCGATTACAGGGGAATAAGCAGTACTTC.

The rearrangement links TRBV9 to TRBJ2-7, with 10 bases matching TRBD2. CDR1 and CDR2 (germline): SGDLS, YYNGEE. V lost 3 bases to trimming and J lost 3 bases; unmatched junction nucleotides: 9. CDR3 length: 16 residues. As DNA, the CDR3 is TGTGCCAGCAGCGCGGAAGTAGCTAGCGGGAGCTACGAGCAGTACTTC. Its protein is CASSAEVASGSYEQYF.

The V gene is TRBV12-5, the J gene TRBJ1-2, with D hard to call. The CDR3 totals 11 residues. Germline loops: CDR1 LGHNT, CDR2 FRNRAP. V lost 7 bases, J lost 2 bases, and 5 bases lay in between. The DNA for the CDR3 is TGTGCTAGTGCCACGAACTATGGCTACACCTTC. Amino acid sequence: CASATNYGYTF.

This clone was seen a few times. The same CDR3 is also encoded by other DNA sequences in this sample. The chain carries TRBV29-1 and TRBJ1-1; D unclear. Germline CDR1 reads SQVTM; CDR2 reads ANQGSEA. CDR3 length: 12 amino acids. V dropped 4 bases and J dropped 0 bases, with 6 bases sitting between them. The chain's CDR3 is CSVVGMNTEAFF. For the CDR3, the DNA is TGCAGCGTTGTAGGGATGAACACTGAAGCTTTCTTT.

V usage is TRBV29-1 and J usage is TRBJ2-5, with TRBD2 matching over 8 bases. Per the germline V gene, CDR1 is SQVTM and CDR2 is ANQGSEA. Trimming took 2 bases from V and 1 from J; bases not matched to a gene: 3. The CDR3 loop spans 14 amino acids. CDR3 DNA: TGCAGCGTTGAAAGGGGACTAGGCCAAGAGACCCAGTACTTC. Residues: CSVERGLGQETQYF. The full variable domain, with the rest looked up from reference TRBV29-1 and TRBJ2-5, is SAVISQKPSRDICQRGTSLTIQCQVDSQVTMMFWYRQQPGQSLTLIATANQGSEATYESGFVIDKFPISRPNLTFSTLTVSNMSPEDSSIYLCSVERGLGQETQYFGPGTRLLVL.

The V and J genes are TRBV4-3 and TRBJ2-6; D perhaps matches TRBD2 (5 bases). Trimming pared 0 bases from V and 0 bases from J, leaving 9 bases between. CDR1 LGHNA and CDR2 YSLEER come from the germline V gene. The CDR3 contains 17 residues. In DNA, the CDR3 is TGCGCCAGCAGCCAAGATCCCGGGAACTCTGGGGCCAACGTCCTGACTTTC. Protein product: CASSQDPGNSGANVLTF.

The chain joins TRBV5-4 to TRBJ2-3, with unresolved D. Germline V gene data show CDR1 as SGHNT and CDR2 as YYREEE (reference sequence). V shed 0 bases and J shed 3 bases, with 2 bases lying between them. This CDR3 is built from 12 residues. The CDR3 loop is CASSLETDTQYF. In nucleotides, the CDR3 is TGTGCCAGCAGCTTGGAGACAGATACGCAGTATTTT.

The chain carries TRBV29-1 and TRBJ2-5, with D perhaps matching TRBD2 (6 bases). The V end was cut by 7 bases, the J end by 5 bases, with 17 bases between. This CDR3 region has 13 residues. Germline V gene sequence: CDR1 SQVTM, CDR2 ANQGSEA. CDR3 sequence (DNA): TGCAGCGCAAAAAGGGAGGTCCAGGAGACCCAGTACTTC. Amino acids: CSAKREVQETQYF.

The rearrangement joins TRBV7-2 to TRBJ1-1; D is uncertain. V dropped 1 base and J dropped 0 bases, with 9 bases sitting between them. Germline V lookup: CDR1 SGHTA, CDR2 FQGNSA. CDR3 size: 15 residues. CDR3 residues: CASSLVQVLNTEAFF. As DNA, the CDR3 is TGTGCCAGCAGCTTAGTGCAGGTCCTGAACACTGAAGCTTTCTTT.

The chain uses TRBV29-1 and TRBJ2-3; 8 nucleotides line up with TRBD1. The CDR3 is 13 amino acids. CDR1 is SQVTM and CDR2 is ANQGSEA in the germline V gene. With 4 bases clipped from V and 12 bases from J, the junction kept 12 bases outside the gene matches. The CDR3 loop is CSVGQGSSISQYF. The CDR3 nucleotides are TGCAGCGTTGGACAGGGGTCATCCATATCCCAGTATTTT.

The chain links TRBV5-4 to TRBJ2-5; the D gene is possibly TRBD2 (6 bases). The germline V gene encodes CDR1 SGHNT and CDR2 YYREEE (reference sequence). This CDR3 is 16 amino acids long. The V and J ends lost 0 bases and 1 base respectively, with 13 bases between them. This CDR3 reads CASSLALARGQETQYF. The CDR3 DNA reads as TGTGCCAGCAGCTTGGCGCTAGCGAGGGGCCAAGAGACCCAGTACTTC.

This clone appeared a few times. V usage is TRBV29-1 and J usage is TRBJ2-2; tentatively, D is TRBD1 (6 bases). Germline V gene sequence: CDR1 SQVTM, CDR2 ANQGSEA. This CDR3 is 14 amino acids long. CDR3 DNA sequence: TGCAGTGTAACAGGGTTGACCTTTACCGGGGAGCTGTTTTTT. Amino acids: CSVTGLTFTGELFF.